A selection of T cell receptor beta chains follows, all from one sample in a study of OX40 agonist ivuxolimab in advanced cancers. Data came from immunoSEQ multiplex PCR; TCRdb stores just in-frame clones and leaves some out. The sample has about 86,000 clones; 91% are singletons. Here the sequenced sample was CD4+ or CD8+ T cells sorted from blood, taken in a trial of the OX40 agonist ivuxolimab. Source of these receptors: an adult with an advanced solid tumor such as melanoma, head and neck, liver or kidney cancer. Each CDR3 is given with its conserved first and last residue. Fields, in order: clone size, D gene, J gene, V gene, CDR3 DNA, CDR3 protein. The D gene is left open where the match is weak. Not every row has a clone size; where given, it reads once, few, many or a size class.

>once|-|TRBJ2-5|TRBV11-2
TGTGCCAGCAGCTTAGTGGCGACTGTACAAGAGACCCAGTACTTC
CASSLVATVQETQYF
>-|TRBD2|TRBJ2-1|TRBV10-1
TGCGCCAGCAGTTTAGCGGGAGTAGGTTACAATGAGCAGTTCTTC
CASSLAGVGYNEQFF
>-|-|TRBJ1-5|TRBV2
TGTGCCAGCAGTACTTCCAATCAGCCCCAGCATTTT
CASSTSNQPQHF
>-|-|TRBJ1-1|TRBV28
TGTGCCAGCAGTTCCGGGACACCGAACACTGAAGCTTTCTTT
CASSSGTPNTEAFF
>-|-|TRBJ1-3|TRBV27
TGTGCCAGCAGGGGGTTGAACGTTGACACCATATATTTT
CASRGLNVDTIYF
>-|-|TRBJ2-7|TRBV28
TGTGCCAGCAGTTTACGGCAGATCATCTACGAGCAGTACTTC
CASSLRQIIYEQYF
>-|-|TRBJ2-1|TRBV25-1
TGTGCCAGCAGTGCCATCCTCCCAGGCAATGAGCAGTTCTTC
CASSAILPGNEQFF
>-|-|TRBJ2-7|TRBV9
TGTGCCAGCAGCGCCGCCGACCGTGAGCAGTACTTC
CASSAADREQYF
>-|-|TRBJ2-5|TRBV27
TGTGCCAGCAGTTTATTTAACTCGGGAGAGACCCAGTACTTC
CASSLFNSGETQYF
>-|-|TRBJ1-1|TRBV6-1
TGTGCCAGCAGTGAAGTTTTAGCTACTGAAGCTTTCTTT
CASSEVLATEAFF
>-|-|TRBJ2-5|TRBV18
TGTGCCGGCACGCCTGGGACTCAAGAGACCCAGTACTTC
CAGTPGTQETQYF
>-|TRBD1|TRBJ2-7|TRBV27
TGTGCCAGCTGGACAGGGGACGAGCAGTACTTC
CASWTGDEQYF